The entry below describes one T cell receptor (beta chain). These data come from a study of CD8+CD57+ T cells in acquired aplastic anemia. Profiling of TCR beta VDJ combinations and CDR3 sequences used genomic DNA as template. TCRdb re-called the reads with MiXCR, one entry per CDR3 protein. The top ten clones hold 35% to 55% of a sample with about 190,000 distinct CDR3 sequences, around three fifths of them seen once. CDR1 and CDR2 from the germline V gene are DFQATT and SNEGSKA (reference sequence). The CDR3 contains 14 residues. V was trimmed by 5 bases and J by 7 bases, leaving 15 bases between them.

This receptor was obtained from a human donor with severe aplastic anemia or a healthy control (not recorded which). The rearrangement uses TRBV20-1 and TRBJ1-6; weak D call: TRBD1 (5 bases). The sample was sorted CD4+, CD8+, or CD8+CD57+ T cells (not recorded which) from PBMCs. CDR3 in DNA: TGCAGTGCTGGAGTATCACAGGACAATTCACCCCTCCACTTT. Its protein product is CSAGVSQDNSPLHF.